This passage covers 8 T cell receptor beta chains from one sample sequenced in a study of T cells in women clearing cervical HPV infection. Data came from immunoSEQ multiplex PCR; TCRdb stores just in-frame clones and leaves some out. In total, the table holds about 30,000 clones. Sequenced input: blood buffy coat. Receptor source: a woman aged 18 to 75 with a cervical HPV16 infection that either progressed to CIN3+ or cleared (not recorded which).

Concerning this clone itself: The read ends 3 residues early relative to the CDR3; the germline J gene fills the gap. V usage is TRBV6-2 or TRBV6-3 and J usage is TRBJ1-1; D is unclear. This CDR3 spans 11 amino acids. CDR1 MNHEY and CDR2 SVGEGT come from the germline V gene. CDR3 DNA (partial): TGTGCCAGCAGCCAACTCAGGCAA. It encodes CASSQLRQ. The entire CDR3 protein reads CASSQLRQAFF.

CDR3 bases read: TGTGCCAGTAGAGGGACAGGCCCTCACTACGAG. Amino acids: CASRGTGPHYE. Given in full, the CDR3 is CASRGTGPHYEQYF. The chain couples TRBV19 to TRBJ2-7, with TRBD1 identical over 8 bases. The CDR3 extends 3 residues past the end of the read, so its final part is completed from the germline J gene. There are 14 residues in the CDR3. The germline V gene has CDR1 LNHDA and CDR2 SQIVND (reference sequence). V shed 6 bases, J shed 3 bases, and the junction held 7 bases outside the gene matches.

On this clone: Read data end 3 residues before the CDR3 end; the end is taken from the germline J gene. The chain has TRBV4-1 and TRBJ2-3; D is possibly TRBD1 (6 bases). The V end lost 1 base, the J end lost 2 bases, and 7 bases lay between the germline ends. The CDR3 spans 14 residues. Looked up from germline, CDR1 is MGHRA and CDR2 is YSYEKL. The CDR3 loop reads CASSQGQATDTQYF. Incomplete CDR3 DNA: TGCGCCAGCAGCCAAGGACAGGCCACAGATACG.

Details on this clone: The read terminates 3 residues before the CDR3 end, so the remaining end is supplied by the germline J gene. The V call is TRBV25-1, the J call TRBJ2-7, with 13 positions matching TRBD2. V shed 6 bases, J shed 1 base, and the junction held 6 bases outside the gene matches. Germline loops: CDR1 MGHDK, CDR2 SYGVNS. CDR3 length: 16 residues. The sequenced part of the CDR3 DNA is TGTGCCAGCAGCCGAGGACTAGCGGGAGCATCCTACGAG. This codes for CASSRGLAGASYE. The whole CDR3 is CASSRGLAGASYEQYF.

In the case of this clone: The read stops 3 residues short of the end of the CDR3; the missing end is completed from the germline J gene. This sequence joins TRBV29-1 and TRBJ2-5, with 10 bases aligning to TRBD1. Germline V gene sequence: CDR1 SQVTM, CDR2 ANQGSEA. V lost 3 bases to trimming and J lost 4 bases; unmatched junction nucleotides: 8. This CDR3 has 15 amino acids. CDR3 bases read: TGCAGCGTTGACCCCGACAGGGGGCGAGGAGAGACC. This codes for CSVDPDRGRGET. The full CDR3 protein is CSVDPDRGRGETQYF.

Concerning this clone itself: Read sequence stops 3 residues before the CDR3 end, and the germline J gene provides the missing end. The V call is TRBV29-1, the J call TRBJ1-3, with D unresolved. The V gene lost 1 base and the J gene lost 4 bases, with 8 bases spanning the gap. Germline V lookup: CDR1 SQVTM, CDR2 ANQGSEA. There are 13 residues in the CDR3. Incomplete CDR3 DNA: TGCAGCGTTGAAGTAAGGCAGGGAAACACC. Residues: CSVEVRQGNT. The CDR3, in full, reads CSVEVRQGNTIYF.

For this clone: The missing CDR3 end, 3 residues past where the read stops, is filled in from the germline J gene. V is TRBV24-1 and J is TRBJ2-1; 12 bases agree with TRBD2. This CDR3 region has 15 residues. CDR1 KGHDR and CDR2 SFDVKD come from the germline V gene. The V and J ends lost 7 bases and 8 bases, in that order; junction bases with no gene match: 8. CDR3 sequence reads: CATSPTSGGQYEQFF. Partial CDR3 DNA: TGTGCCACCAGCCCGACTAGCGGGGGTCAGTATGAG.

On this clone: The CDR3 end lies 3 residues beyond the end of the read and is filled in from the germline J gene. V is TRBV11-2 and J is TRBJ2-7; D gene ambiguous. This CDR3 region has 15 residues. The germline V gene encodes CDR1 SGHAT and CDR2 FQNNGV. V dropped 3 bases and J dropped 0 bases, with 12 bases sitting between them. This CDR3 reads CASSFKWASSYEQYF. The covered CDR3 bases are TGTGCCAGCAGCTTCAAGTGGGCCAGCTCCTACGAG.